Below are 27 T cell receptor delta chains sequenced from a single sample in a study of γδ T cells in repeated Plasmodium falciparum infection (dated by TCRdb to the early 2020s). Receptor amplification or capture employed multiplex PCR. TCRdb names Illumina MiSeq as the instrument used. Clones were re-identified by TCRdb from the public reads with CATT, and rows with the same DNA were merged. This sample gives tens of thousands of delta-chain clones in total; approximately 1.5% of them show up just once. The top ten clonotypes cover about 15% of the sample. For bulk TCR repertoire analysis, Vgamma9/Vdelta2+ and Vdelta2-negative gammadelta T cell populations were flow-sorted out of peripheral blood mononuclear cells. The sample consisted of gamma-delta T cells from blood. The receptors were sampled from a pool of human donors (malaria-infected and uninfected, not separated).

Regarding this clone: A read error is the likely source, as a far larger clone sits one nucleotide away. Other DNA sequences in this sample translate to the same CDR3. The chain uses TRDV2 and TRDJ1, with 13 bases identical to TRDD3. The J gene was missing in TCRdb and was found by matching the end of the DNA to germline. CDR1 is GEAIGNYY and CDR2 is EKD in the germline V gene. CDR3 length: 21 amino acids. Trimming at V came to 1 base and at J to 0 bases, leaving 16 bases not matched to a gene. DNA of the CDR3: TGTGCCTGTGACACTGTTACTGGGGGATACGCCGAGCGGAAGGACACCGATAAACTCATCTTT. Its protein product is CACDTVTGGYAERKDTDKLIF.

This clone has only a few counts. TCRdb assigns this DNA the protein of a much larger clone, which departs from its translation at residue 13; this likely reflects a read error, and the protein shown comes from translating the DNA. The chain uses TRDV1 and TRDJ1; tentative D call: TRDD2 (5 bases). This CDR3 is 25 amino acids long. V shed 1 base and J shed 0 bases, with 39 bases lying between them. The germline V gene encodes CDR1 TSWWSYY and CDR2 QGS. CDR3 sequence: CALGEPRKPYPLPRATIRNTDKLIF. CDR3 in DNA: TGTGCTCTTGGGGAACCCCGGAAACCCTACCCTTTACCCCGTGCCACCATTAGGAACACCGATAAACTCATCTTT.

This clone was seen repeatedly, ten times or more. The mismatch at residue 17 between this DNA's translation and the TCRdb protein of a much larger clone likely reflects a read error; the protein shown is translated from the DNA. The V gene call reads TRDV2; no J gene was called; the D segment call TRDD3 is taken from the table without a DNA check. In germline, CDR1 is GEAIGNYY, CDR2 EKD. The CDR3 totals 19 residues. The CDR3 protein is CACDTTPVLGDTATDKPIF. In DNA form, the CDR3 reads TGTGCCTGTGACACCACTCCCGTACTGGGGGATACTGCCACCGATAAACCCATCTTT.

To note about this clone: TCRdb attributes to this sequence the protein of a much larger clone, which differs from the DNA translation at residue 23; a read error is likely, and the protein displayed is translated from the DNA. The V gene call reads TRDV1; no J gene was called; the D call in the table, TRDD3, was not verified against the DNA. Germline V lookup: CDR1 TSWWSYY, CDR2 QGS. This CDR3 region has 24 residues. The CDR3 DNA reads TGTGCTCTTGGGGAACTACGTATGAATCCGTACTGGGGGAGACCCAACCGATACACCGATAAACTCACCTTT. Residues: CALGELRMNPYWGRPNRYTDKLTF.

The sample holds many counts of this clone. A read error likely explains why the TCRdb protein, taken from a much larger clone, differs from this DNA's translation at residue 13; the protein shown is translated from the DNA. CDR3 sequence reads: CALGEPSSSYHDRGINAQLFF. As DNA, the CDR3 is TGTGCTCTTGGGGAACCGAGCTCTTCATATCACGACCGGGGGATAAACGCACAACTCTTCTTT. The V gene is TRDV1, the J gene TRDJ2; TRDD3 agrees at 8 bases. The CDR3 has 21 amino acids. CDR1 is TSWWSYY, CDR2 QGS, per germline. V lost 1 base and J lost 8; bases outside the gene matches: 24.

A word on this clone: A read error likely explains this, since a far larger clone differs by one base. This sample includes further DNA sequences coding for the same CDR3. The chain recombines TRDV1 with TRDJ1; 7 bases match TRDD3. The J gene is not listed in TCRdb, so it was assigned here from a DNA match to germline. Germline assignment: CDR1 TSWWSYY and CDR2 QGS. The CDR3 loop spans 19 amino acids. The chain's CDR3 is CALGEKIIGILTFTDKLIF. CDR3 coding DNA: TGTGCCCTTGGGGAAAAAATTATCGGGATACTAACTTTCACCGACAAACTCATCTTT.

In regard to this clone: TCRdb's protein for this DNA is that of a much larger clone and differs from the translation at residue 15, likely a read error; the protein shown is the DNA translation. This chain joins TRDV2 and TRDJ1, with 8 bases aligning to TRDD3. Looked up from germline, CDR1 is GEAIGNYY and CDR2 is EKD. The CDR3 is made up of 16 amino acids. CDR3 bases: TGTGCCTGTGTCAGTACTGGGGGGTTGTACACCGATAAACTCACCTTT. This sequence encodes CACVSTGGLYTDKLTF.

Only a few counts were recorded for this clone. With only one base between it and a far larger clone, this is likely a read error. Other nucleotide sequences in the sample specify the same CDR3. V gene TRDV3 combines with J gene TRDJ2; D possibly matches TRDD2 or TRDD3 (7 bases each). CDR3 size: 23 residues. V was clipped by 3 bases and J by 6 bases, with 44 bases between them. Germline values: CDR1 TVYSNPD, CDR2 GDNSRS (reference sequence). CDR3 nucleotides: TGTGCCTTCCGACTAATCAATTTGAGGGGGATTGGCCACTCCTTCCTCCTAGCAGCACAACTCTTCTTT. Amino acid sequence: CAFRLINLRGIGHSFLLAAQLFF.

This clone has ten or more counts. TCRdb assigns this DNA the protein of a much larger clone, which departs from its translation at residue 11; this likely reflects a read error, and the protein shown comes from translating the DNA. This chain uses TRDV1 with TRDJ1; 9 bases are a match to TRDD3. Here the J gene came from matching the DNA to germline, since TCRdb omits it. V shed 0 bases and J 0 bases; nucleotides not matched to a gene: 26. The germline CDR1 and CDR2 sequences are TSWWSYY and QGS. The CDR3 extends over 24 amino acids. The CDR3 bases are TGTGCTCTTGGGGAACTATTGGAGTTTGTGCCCGGGTGGTCTGGGGGATCCTACACCGATAAACTCATCTTT. Protein product: CALGELLEFVPGWSGGSYTDKLIF.

There are many counts of this clone. The likely explanation is a read error, given a far larger clone one base away. Other DNA variants within this sample encode the same CDR3. The chain recombines TRDV2 with TRDJ1; D is undetermined. This CDR3 has 14 residues. V was shortened by 3 bases and J by 0 bases, with 10 bases between the two germline ends. Germline V gene lookup returns CDR1 GEAIGNYY and CDR2 EKD. The chain's CDR3 is CACDPGGYTDKLIF. As DNA, the CDR3 is TGTGCCTGTGACCCTGGAGGATACACCGATAAACTCATCTTT.

This clone was counted at least ten times. A read error likely explains why the TCRdb protein, taken from a much larger clone, differs from this DNA's translation at residue 9; the protein shown is translated from the DNA. The chain is built from TRDV1 and TRDJ1, with 8 bases identical to TRDD3. No J gene is reported in TCRdb; it was inferred here by comparing the DNA with germline. With V trimmed by 2 bases and J by 0 bases, 17 bases remained unmatched. The CDR3 totals 20 residues. The germline V gene has CDR1 TSWWSYY and CDR2 QGS. The DNA for the CDR3 is TGTGCTCTTGGGGAAACCCGGTACCGGGGGATATATTCCCACACCGATAAACTCATCTTT. Its protein is CALGETRYRGIYSHTDKLIF.

This clone was found many times. This sequence joins TRDV1 and TRDJ1; D call uncertain. V lost 0 bases, J lost 0 bases, and 26 bases lay in between. Germline values: CDR1 TSWWSYY, CDR2 QGS. The CDR3 runs 21 residues. CDR3 in DNA: TGTGCTCTTGGGGAACTTAGGGCCCCCAGGATCGTGGCTCTGTACACCGATAAACTCATCTTT. Its translation is CALGELRAPRIVALYTDKLIF.

This clone was seen only a few times. The protein held in TCRdb is that of a much larger clone and does not match this DNA's translation at residue 14, likely because of a read error; the protein shown is translated from the DNA. The CDR3 DNA sequence: TGTGCCTGTGACTCCCCCTTCCTATCTGGGGGATACGCGCCGCAGCAGTACACCGATAAACTCATCTTT. Its translation: CACDSPFLSGGYAPQQYTDKLIF. The chain carries TRDV2 and TRDJ1; 12 bases are shared with TRDD3. No J gene was available from TCRdb, and it was assigned here by a germline match of the DNA. The CDR3 sequence is 23 residues long. Germline assignment: CDR1 GEAIGNYY and CDR2 EKD. V lost 3 bases, J lost 0 bases, and 25 bases stayed unmatched.

This clone was seen a handful of times. TCRdb has a much larger clone's protein, which differs at residues 10 and 15 from the translation of this DNA, likely because of a read error; what is shown is the protein translated from the DNA. The chain uses TRDV1 and TRDJ1, with 9 bases that match TRDD3. The CDR3 contains 21 residues. With 5 bases clipped from V and 1 base from J, the junction kept 23 bases outside the gene matches. Germline CDR1 reads TSWWSYY; CDR2 reads QGS. CDR3 coding DNA: TGTGCTCTTGGGAAGGCCTCTGCGTACCGGGGGATACCCATCTCCACCGATAAACTCATCTTT. It specifies CALGKASAYRGIPISTDKLIF.

This clone was seen repeatedly, ten times or more. This DNA's translation differs at residue 18 from TCRdb's protein, which comes from a much larger clone; a read error is likely, and the protein shown is translated from the DNA. This rearrangement joins TRDV1 to TRDJ1; 10 nucleotides match TRDD3. CDR3 length: 24 residues. CDR1 and CDR2 from the germline V gene are TSWWSYY and QGS. Trimming at V came to 4 bases and at J to 4 bases, leaving 33 bases not matched to a gene. The CDR3 sequence is CALGVNHRGPQLGWGILKHDKLIF. DNA for the CDR3: TGTGCTCTTGGGGTAAACCATAGGGGGCCTCAACTGGGCTGGGGGATATTAAAGCACGATAAACTCATCTTT.

This clone was observed a handful of times. The likely explanation is a read error, given a far larger clone one base away. The sample has other DNA sequences that encode this CDR3 too. The rearrangement uses TRDV1 and TRDJ1; no definite D call. The length of the CDR3 is 18 residues. The ends were cut back, 9 bases at V and 3 bases at J, with 29 bases in the middle. Germline lookup yields CDR1 TSWWSYY and CDR2 QGS. The CDR3 coding sequence is TGTGCTCTCGGGCCGCGTCTGCCGAAAAATCTGAGGGCCGATAAACTCATCTTT. Its translation: CALGPRLPKNLRADKLIF.

In its sample, this clone was seen a few times. A far bigger clonotype differs at one base, so this is likely a read error. Different DNA sequences within this sample yield the same CDR3. This chain links TRDV1 with TRDJ1, with D possibly matching TRDD3 (5 bases). V shed 2 bases and J shed 0 bases, with 31 bases lying between them. Per germline, CDR1 TSWWSYY and CDR2 QGS. The CDR3 is 22 residues long. The CDR3 sequence is CALGEGLYRTGGHLPYTDKLIF. The DNA of the CDR3 is TGTGCTCTTGGGGAAGGTCTCTACCGTACTGGAGGTCACCTCCCCTACACCGATAAACTCATCTTT.

This clone was seen only a few times. This DNA translates differently at residue 3 from the TCRdb protein, which is that of a much larger clone; a read error is likely, and the protein shown is the DNA's own translation. The chain joins TRDV3 to TRDJ1; 9 nucleotides match TRDD3. The J gene, absent from TCRdb, was called here by matching the DNA to germline. The V and J ends lost 4 bases and 0 bases, in that order; junction bases with no gene match: 21. The CDR3 has 19 amino acids. In germline, CDR1 is TVYSNPD, CDR2 GDNSRS (reference sequence). The CDR3 here is CASFRGPYWGTLYTDKLIF. CDR3 nucleotides: TGTGCCTCTTTTCGAGGACCGTACTGGGGGACCTTGTACACCGATAAACTCATCTTT.

This clone was counted only a few times. The mismatch at residue 23 between this DNA's translation and the TCRdb protein of a much larger clone likely reflects a read error; the protein shown is translated from the DNA. No J gene was assigned, while the V gene was called as TRDV1; the table's D call, TRDD3, has no DNA check behind it. In germline, CDR1 is TSWWSYY, CDR2 QGS. CDR3 size: 25 residues. This CDR3 reads CALGEPHRLPVRTGGYAGYTDKPIF. The CDR3 nucleotides are TGTGCTCTTGGGGAACCCCACAGGCTTCCTGTACGTACTGGGGGATACGCCGGGTACACCGATAAACCCATCTTT.

In regard to this clone: TCRdb assigns this DNA the protein of a much larger clone, which departs from its translation at residue 12; this likely reflects a read error, and the protein shown comes from translating the DNA. V gene TRDV1 combines with J gene TRDJ2, with TRDD3 matching over 9 bases. There are 24 residues in the CDR3. V shed 0 bases, J shed 2 bases, and the junction held 25 bases outside the gene matches. The germline CDR1 and CDR2 sequences are TSWWSYY and QGS. The CDR3 protein is CALGELPHELTTRGIQKLTAQLFF. The CDR3 DNA is TGTGCTCTTGGGGAACTTCCTCATGAACTTACCACCCGGGGGATACAAAAGTTGACAGCACAACTCTTCTTT.

In its sample, this clone was seen a few times. A read error is the likely source, as a far larger clone sits one nucleotide away. The sample carries other DNA sequences with the same CDR3. The rearrangement links TRDV1 to TRDJ1, with a tentative D call TRDD3 (6 bases). The germline CDR1 and CDR2 sequences are TSWWSYY and QGS. The V gene lost 2 bases and the J gene lost 3 bases, with 37 bases spanning the gap. This CDR3 has 23 residues. The CDR3 DNA sequence: TGTGCTCTTGGGGAAAAGGAACCCTACTACGGGGAACTGGGAGATACGCAAGCCGATAAACTCATCTTT. It encodes CALGEKEPYYGELGDTQADKLIF.

Ten or more counts support this clone. Since a far larger clone is one base different, this is likely a read error. This same CDR3 is encoded by further DNA sequences in the sample. J is TRDJ1 and V is TRDV1, with 8 nucleotides matching TRDD3. Looked up from germline, CDR1 is TSWWSYY and CDR2 is QGS. CDR3 length: 18 amino acids. The CDR3 spells CALGELKWGMSDTDKLIF. In DNA, the CDR3 is TGTGCCCTTGGGGAACTAAAATGGGGGATGTCCGACACCGATAAACTCATCTTT.

This clone was recorded at least ten times. This DNA's translation and the protein TCRdb lists, from a much larger clone, do not match at residue 8, likely due to a read error; the protein shown is translated from the DNA. This sequence joins TRDV1 and TRDJ1; D is unresolved. V was trimmed by 2 bases and J by 2 bases, leaving 12 bases between them. Germline V gives CDR1 TSWWSYY, CDR2 QGS. This CDR3 is 15 amino acids long. The CDR3 DNA is TGTGCTCTTGGGGAAACTATGTCTAGAACCGATAAACTCATCTTT. Residues: CALGETMSRTDKLIF.

This clone was detected many times. This chain links TRDV1 with TRDJ2; TRDD3 aligns across 9 bases. From germline, CDR1 is TSWWSYY and CDR2 QGS. The CDR3 has 18 residues. With V trimmed by 9 bases and J by 3 bases, 17 bases remained unmatched. CDR3 DNA: TGTGCTCTGCTTCCTGACTGGGGGAATCTACACCTGACAGCACAACTCTTCTTT. Amino acids: CALLPDWGNLHLTAQLFF.

This clone showed up just a few times. This likely reflects a read error, since a far larger clone is one base away. The sample carries other DNA sequences with the same CDR3. The J gene is TRDJ1, the V gene TRDV1; 9 nucleotides align to TRDD3. The CDR3 loop spans 23 amino acids. In germline, CDR1 is TSWWSYY, CDR2 QGS. DNA for the CDR3: TGTGCTCTCGGGGAACTAAGTTCCTACAAGAGGGGGATACTGGGCGGTTCCACCGATAAACTCATCTTT. It translates to CALGELSSYKRGILGGSTDKLIF.

This clone was recorded a few times. TCRdb pairs this DNA with a much larger clone's protein that differs at residue 11, likely a read error; the protein shown was translated from the DNA. The V and J genes are TRDV1 and TRDJ1; the D call may be TRDD2 or TRDD3 (6 bases each). TCRdb records no J gene; here it was assigned by comparing the DNA to germline. The CDR3 contains 25 residues. V was clipped by 0 bases and J by 2 bases, with 40 bases between them. The germline V gene encodes CDR1 TSWWSYY and CDR2 QGS. The CDR3 sequence is CALGELQRYVSLAPTGNYTTDKLIF. In nucleotides, the CDR3 is TGTGCTCTTGGGGAACTACAAAGGTACGTCTCCCTAGCTCCTACTGGGAACTATACTACCGATAAACTCATCTTT.

There are a few counts of this clone. The likely explanation is a read error, given a far larger clone one base away. Other DNA sequences in the same sample also yield this CDR3. The chain carries TRDV1 and TRDJ1, with TRDD3 matching over 8 bases. This CDR3 is built from 20 residues. Looked up from germline, CDR1 is TSWWSYY and CDR2 is QGS. The CDR3 is CALGERRVSYWGRYTDKLIF. In nucleotides, the CDR3 is TGTGCTCTTGGGGAACGACGAGTCTCGTACTGGGGGCGATACACCGACAAACTCATCTTT.